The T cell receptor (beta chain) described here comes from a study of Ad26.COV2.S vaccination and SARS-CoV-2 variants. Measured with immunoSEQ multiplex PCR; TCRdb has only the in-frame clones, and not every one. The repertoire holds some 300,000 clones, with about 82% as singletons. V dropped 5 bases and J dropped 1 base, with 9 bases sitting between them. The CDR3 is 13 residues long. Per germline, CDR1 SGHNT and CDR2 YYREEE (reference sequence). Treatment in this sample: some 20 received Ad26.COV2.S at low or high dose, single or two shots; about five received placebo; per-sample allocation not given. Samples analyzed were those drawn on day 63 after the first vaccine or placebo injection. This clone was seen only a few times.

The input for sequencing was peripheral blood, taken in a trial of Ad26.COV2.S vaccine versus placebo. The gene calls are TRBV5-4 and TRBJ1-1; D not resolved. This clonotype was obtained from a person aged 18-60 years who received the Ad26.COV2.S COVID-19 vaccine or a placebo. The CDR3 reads CASSFGENTEAFF. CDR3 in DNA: TGTGCCAGCAGTTTCGGAGAGAACACTGAAGCTTTCTTT.